This record looks at one TCR beta chain sequence and its context. What it recognizes is unknown. The libraries of TRB cDNA were constructed through 5' RACE using UMI labels. TCRdb reprocessed the 5' RACE reads and stores each CDR3 protein as one record, lacking DNA. Its table records about 120,000 distinct CDR3 sequences. This entry comes from a study of CXCR3-negative and CXCR3-positive naive CD8 T cells. About the study: Sequencing gave approximately 140 million TRB reads overall, about 1.5 +/- 0.3 million per library. The study's findings and limits: Comparison of naive cells showed more hydrophobic TRB CDR3s in CXCR3-positive than in CXCR3-negative naive cells.

The clonotype was recovered from a human donor in good health. Some clones in this sample may be carry-over from other donors' samples. Sequenced material: naive CXCR3- CD8+ T cells from blood. Subset indicated: CD45RO-CCR7+CD27+CD95- naive CD8+ T cells lacking CXCR3 (TNR3-).

The CDR3 loop is CTSSPWGGYTYNEQFF. The chain links TRBV19 to TRBJ2-1; lacking DNA, the TRBD1 call made by TCRdb goes unchecked. Germline CDR1 LNHDA, CDR2 SQIVND (reference sequence). This CDR3 contains 16 residues.